These T cell receptor beta chains were read from a single sample in a study of radiotherapy plus CTLA-4 blockade in lung cancer. Sequenced by immunoSEQ multiplex PCR; TCRdb stores in-frame clones only, minus some. The sample has about 26,000 clones, about 75% seen once. This material consisted of peripheral blood, taken from a patient treated with radiotherapy plus ipilimumab. These receptor sequences come from a human donor with non-small cell lung cancer that progressed on radiotherapy plus ipilimumab. The CDR3 runs from the conserved cysteine through the conserved F or W. A D gene is named only where the DNA matches it firmly. Some rows mark clone size as missing; the rest say once, few, many or name a class of expanded clone.

abundance: -
d_gene: TRBD1
v_gene: TRBV15
j_gene: TRBJ1-1
CDR3aa: CATSRGQRVPEAFF
CDR3nt: TGTGCCACCAGCAGGGGACAGCGCGTACCTGAAGCTTTCTTT

abundance: once
d_gene: -
v_gene: TRBV27
j_gene: TRBJ1-5
CDR3aa: CASSFSSTNQPQHF
CDR3nt: TGTGCCAGCAGTTTTTCCTCGACCAATCAGCCCCAGCATTTT

abundance: -
d_gene: TRBD2
v_gene: TRBV7-3
j_gene: TRBJ2-1
CDR3aa: CASSPTSGSLNEQFF
CDR3nt: TGTGCCAGCAGTCCTACTAGCGGGAGTCTGAATGAGCAGTTCTTC

abundance: -
d_gene: -
v_gene: TRBV11-3
j_gene: TRBJ2-1
CDR3aa: CASSLSGVYNEQFF
CDR3nt: TGTGCCAGCAGCCTTAGCGGAGTCTACAATGAGCAGTTCTTC

abundance: -
d_gene: -
v_gene: TRBV10-3
j_gene: TRBJ1-1
CDR3aa: CAISEENTEAFF
CDR3nt: TGTGCCATCAGTGAAGAGAACACTGAAGCTTTCTTT

abundance: once
d_gene: -
v_gene: TRBV7-6
j_gene: TRBJ1-2
CDR3aa: CASSLAPGANYGYTF
CDR3nt: TGTGCCAGCAGCTTAGCGCCAGGAGCTAACTATGGCTACACCTTC

abundance: -
d_gene: -
v_gene: TRBV4-1
j_gene: TRBJ1-2
CDR3aa: CASSHENGYGYTF
CDR3nt: TGCGCCAGCAGCCACGAGAACGGCTATGGCTACACCTTC

abundance: few
d_gene: -
v_gene: TRBV19
j_gene: TRBJ2-3
CDR3aa: CASSIGVDTQYF
CDR3nt: TGTGCCAGTAGTATAGGGGTAGATACGCAGTATTTT

abundance: -
d_gene: -
v_gene: TRBV29-1
j_gene: TRBJ1-5
CDR3aa: CSVADNISNQPQHF
CDR3nt: TGCAGCGTGGCGGACAACATTAGCAATCAGCCCCAGCATTTT

abundance: -
d_gene: TRBD2
v_gene: TRBV11-1
j_gene: TRBJ2-2
CDR3aa: CASSTQRGQRKAGELFF
CDR3nt: TGTGCCAGCAGCACGCAGCGGGGGCAACGGAAGGCCGGGGAGCTGTTTTTT

abundance: -
d_gene: -
v_gene: TRBV6-5
j_gene: TRBJ1-5
CDR3aa: CASSYAGRQPQHF
CDR3nt: TGTGCCAGCAGTTACGCCGGGCGGCAGCCCCAGCATTTT

abundance: few
d_gene: -
v_gene: TRBV6-5
j_gene: TRBJ2-5
CDR3aa: CASSSSSATQYF
CDR3nt: TGTGCCAGCAGCTCCAGCTCGGCTACCCAGTACTTC

abundance: -
d_gene: -
v_gene: TRBV6-5
j_gene: TRBJ2-3
CDR3aa: CASSVIRGGDTQYF
CDR3nt: TGTGCCAGCAGTGTGATCAGGGGTGGGGATACGCAGTATTTT

abundance: -
d_gene: TRBD1
v_gene: TRBV29-1
j_gene: TRBJ2-1
CDR3aa: CSGRDREFNEQFF
CDR3nt: TGCAGCGGCCGGGACAGGGAATTCAATGAGCAGTTCTTC

abundance: -
d_gene: -
v_gene: TRBV5-5
j_gene: TRBJ1-1
CDR3aa: CASSQLGGGSTEAFF
CDR3nt: TGTGCCAGCAGCCAACTAGGTGGTGGCAGCACTGAAGCTTTCTTT

abundance: -
d_gene: -
v_gene: TRBV6-6
j_gene: TRBJ2-7
CDR3aa: CASRQEASVSYEQYF
CDR3nt: TGTGCCAGCAGGCAAGAGGCTAGCGTGTCCTACGAGCAGTACTTC

abundance: -
d_gene: -
v_gene: TRBV18
j_gene: TRBJ1-1
CDR3aa: CASSLFSGTPNTEAFF
CDR3nt: TGTGCCAGCTCACTTTTCTCCGGGACACCGAACACTGAAGCTTTCTTT

abundance: -
d_gene: TRBD1
v_gene: TRBV7-9
j_gene: TRBJ2-5
CDR3aa: CASSLGTGGAGETQYF
CDR3nt: TGTGCCAGCAGCTTAGGGACAGGGGGCGCGGGAGAGACCCAGTACTTC

abundance: -
d_gene: TRBD1
v_gene: TRBV27
j_gene: TRBJ2-2
CDR3aa: CASSSIGTGSGELFF
CDR3nt: TGTGCCAGCAGTTCGATCGGGACAGGCTCCGGGGAGCTGTTTTTT

abundance: few
d_gene: TRBD1
v_gene: TRBV28
j_gene: TRBJ2-7
CDR3aa: CASSLGTGGGYEQYF
CDR3nt: TGTGCCAGCAGTCTCGGGACAGGGGGCGGATACGAGCAGTACTTC

abundance: -
d_gene: -
v_gene: TRBV28
j_gene: TRBJ1-1
CDR3aa: CASSAPGENTEAFF
CDR3nt: TGTGCCAGCAGTGCCCCCGGAGAAAACACTGAAGCTTTCTTT

abundance: few
d_gene: TRBD1
v_gene: TRBV6-5
j_gene: TRBJ1-1
CDR3aa: CASSYGGQGHTEAFF
CDR3nt: TGTGCCAGCAGTTACGGCGGACAGGGGCACACTGAAGCTTTCTTT

abundance: -
d_gene: -
v_gene: TRBV11-2
j_gene: TRBJ2-2
CDR3aa: CASSRPRKPGELFF
CDR3nt: TGTGCCAGCAGCCGCCCGCGTAAACCCGGGGAGCTGTTTTTT

abundance: -
d_gene: -
v_gene: TRBV27
j_gene: TRBJ1-1
CDR3aa: CASSLGGAGSTEAFF
CDR3nt: TGTGCCAGCAGTTTAGGAGGGGCTGGTAGCACTGAAGCTTTCTTT

abundance: -
d_gene: TRBD1
v_gene: TRBV11-2
j_gene: TRBJ2-1
CDR3aa: CASSTRRDRGINEQFF
CDR3nt: TGTGCCAGCAGCACCCGCCGGGACAGGGGGATCAATGAGCAGTTCTTC

abundance: few
d_gene: -
v_gene: TRBV14
j_gene: TRBJ2-6
CDR3aa: CASSPWLTGANVLTF
CDR3nt: TGTGCCAGCAGCCCTTGGTTGACTGGGGCCAACGTCCTGACTTTC

abundance: -
d_gene: -
v_gene: TRBV5-1
j_gene: TRBJ2-7
CDR3aa: CASSLAGRLNEQYF
CDR3nt: TGCGCCAGCAGCTTGGCAGGCAGGCTCAACGAGCAGTACTTC

abundance: -
d_gene: -
v_gene: TRBV6-1
j_gene: TRBJ1-2
CDR3aa: CASSPQLMGHGYTF
CDR3nt: TGTGCCAGCAGTCCTCAGCTGATGGGCCATGGCTACACCTTC

abundance: -
d_gene: TRBD2
v_gene: TRBV7-9
j_gene: TRBJ2-3
CDR3aa: CASSLRTSGESTDTQYF
CDR3nt: TGTGCCAGCAGCCTGCGGACTAGCGGGGAAAGCACAGATACGCAGTATTTT

abundance: -
d_gene: TRBD1
v_gene: TRBV5-8
j_gene: TRBJ1-5
CDR3aa: CASSLVQGQPQHF
CDR3nt: TGTGCCAGCAGCTTGGTACAGGGGCAGCCCCAGCATTTT

abundance: -
d_gene: TRBD2
v_gene: TRBV28
j_gene: TRBJ2-1
CDR3aa: CASSSTGRPYNEQFF
CDR3nt: TGTGCCAGCAGTTCTACCGGGAGGCCCTACAATGAGCAGTTCTTC

abundance: -
d_gene: -
v_gene: TRBV5-1
j_gene: TRBJ2-5
CDR3aa: CASSLSQVRETQYF
CDR3nt: TGCGCCAGCAGCTTGTCACAGGTCAGGGAGACCCAGTACTTC

abundance: -
d_gene: TRBD1
v_gene: TRBV27
j_gene: TRBJ2-7
CDR3aa: CASSRTGSLYEQYF
CDR3nt: TGTGCCAGCAGCAGGACAGGATCTCTCTACGAGCAGTACTTC

abundance: -
d_gene: -
v_gene: TRBV7-3
j_gene: TRBJ2-2
CDR3aa: CASSPQGFGELFF
CDR3nt: TGTGCCAGCAGCCCACAGGGATTCGGGGAGCTGTTTTTT

abundance: -
d_gene: -
v_gene: TRBV15
j_gene: TRBJ2-1
CDR3aa: CATSRSSVGSYNEQFF
CDR3nt: TGTGCCACCAGCAGGTCTAGCGTGGGCTCCTACAATGAGCAGTTCTTC

abundance: -
d_gene: -
v_gene: TRBV9
j_gene: TRBJ2-5
CDR3aa: CASSVGTSAETQYF
CDR3nt: TGTGCCAGCAGCGTAGGTACTAGTGCCGAGACCCAGTACTTC

abundance: few
d_gene: TRBD1
v_gene: TRBV28
j_gene: TRBJ1-5
CDR3aa: CASSTPGTGRTTQPQHF
CDR3nt: TGTGCCAGCAGTACCCCCGGGACAGGGAGAACTACTCAGCCCCAGCATTTT

abundance: -
d_gene: TRBD1
v_gene: TRBV4-3
j_gene: TRBJ1-1
CDR3aa: CASSPTGGTEAFF
CDR3nt: TGCGCCAGCAGCCCGACAGGGGGAACTGAAGCTTTCTTT

abundance: few
d_gene: TRBD1
v_gene: TRBV15
j_gene: TRBJ2-1
CDR3aa: CATSKLDRGTGIYNEQFF
CDR3nt: TGTGCCACCAGCAAGCTTGACCGCGGGACAGGGATTTACAATGAGCAGTTCTTC

abundance: -
d_gene: TRBD1
v_gene: TRBV11-3
j_gene: TRBJ2-3
CDR3aa: CASSPGTGERYTQYF
CDR3nt: TGTGCCAGCAGCCCCGGGACAGGGGAGAGGTATACGCAGTATTTT

abundance: -
d_gene: -
v_gene: TRBV6-5
j_gene: TRBJ1-3
CDR3aa: CASRTSGTSGNTIYF
CDR3nt: TGTGCCAGCAGAACATCCGGGACCTCTGGAAACACCATATATTTT

abundance: -
d_gene: -
v_gene: TRBV7-8
j_gene: TRBJ2-5
CDR3aa: CAGSGLEETQYF
CDR3nt: TGTGCCGGTTCGGGACTCGAAGAGACCCAGTACTTC

abundance: -
d_gene: -
v_gene: TRBV27
j_gene: TRBJ2-1
CDR3aa: CASSPRAYNEQFF
CDR3nt: TGTGCCAGCAGTCCCAGGGCCTACAATGAGCAGTTCTTC

abundance: -
d_gene: -
v_gene: TRBV6-1
j_gene: TRBJ2-7
CDR3aa: CASSLSMGSPYEQYF
CDR3nt: TGTGCCAGCAGTTTATCGATGGGCAGTCCCTACGAGCAGTACTTC

abundance: -
d_gene: -
v_gene: TRBV6-6
j_gene: TRBJ1-1
CDR3aa: CASRAGNTEAFF
CDR3nt: TGTGCCAGCCGGGCGGGGAACACTGAAGCTTTCTTT